One and the same sample provided the 8 T cell receptor beta chains below, sequenced in a study of regulatory T cells in long-lasting Graves disease (dated by TCRdb to 2020 to 2023). The time point label here, explained by the study, means: newly diagnosed GD, antithyroid drugs for less than 3 months. For both TCR sequencing and RNA sequencing, RNA was extracted from PBMCs using TRIzol. Library method: multiplex PCR. TCRdb shows the sequencer as Illumina HiSeq 4000. To build TCR beta libraries, CDR3 regions were amplified by Arm-PCR using iRepertoire HTBI primers. TCRdb passed the public sequencing reads through fastp at Q25 and MiXCR, retaining productive beta sequences. Each CDR3 protein gets just one entry, which takes the most common genes and DNA from the rows behind it. This sample holds about 500,000 distinct CDR3 sequences; approximately 12% were observed only once. Around 9.3% of the sample rests with the top ten.

Another study also made use of these data, one on T cells in Graves' hyperthyroidism and ophthalmopathy.

Sample: peripheral blood mononuclear cells (PBMCs), taken at new diagnosis, from a patient treated with antithyroid drugs. These receptors all stem from a woman aged 30 to 39 with Graves disease. Donor details come from another sample of the same person, matched by shared clones.

This clonotype was picked up many times. The gene calls are TRBV10-3 and TRBJ2-1, with 7 bases matching TRBD2. V dropped 5 bases and J dropped 4; count of bases not matched to a gene: 5. The CDR3 covers 14 residues. Germline V gene data show CDR1 as ENHRY and CDR2 as SYGVKD. In nucleotides, the CDR3 is TGTGCCATCAGTCCAGCGGGAAAGTACAATGAGCAGTTCTTC. It translates to CAISPAGKYNEQFF.

This clonotype was found many times. The genes are TRBV29-1 and TRBJ2-1; perhaps TRBD1 as D (5 bases). This CDR3 contains 15 residues. Germline V gene data show CDR1 as SQVTM and CDR2 as ANQGSEA. The germline V and J ends were trimmed by 0 bases and 1 base, with 10 bases remaining between them. CDR3 region: CSVEDFSGSYNEQFF. The CDR3 region has the DNA TGCAGCGTTGAAGATTTCTCAGGGTCCTACAATGAGCAGTTCTTC.

This clonotype was counted only a few times. The chain couples TRBV20-1 to TRBJ2-1; D might be TRBD1 or TRBD2, each matching 6 bases. The CDR3 totals 13 residues. V was pared by 6 bases and J by 9 bases, with 18 bases between. Germline lookup yields CDR1 DFQATT and CDR2 SNEGSKA (reference sequence). The CDR3 here is CSAPGVQGSEQFF. The CDR3 coding sequence is TGCAGTGCCCCGGGGGTACAGGGAAGTGAGCAGTTCTTC.

This clonotype was observed many times. The J gene is TRBJ2-5, the V gene TRBV15; TRBD2 matches at 14 bases. The V segment lost 3 bases and the J segment 2 bases; nucleotides outside the gene matches: 2. The V gene's germline CDR1 is LNHNV and CDR2 YYDKDF (reference sequence). The CDR3 loop spans 16 amino acids. The CDR3 spells CATSRGTSGGQETQYF. The DNA for the CDR3 is TGTGCCACCAGCAGGGGGACTAGCGGGGGTCAAGAGACCCAGTACTTC.

V is TRBV24-1 and J is TRBJ2-3; 11 bases are shared with TRBD2. V was pared by 9 bases and J by 5 bases, with 9 bases of the junction left unmatched. CDR1 is KGHDR, CDR2 SFDVKD, per germline. This CDR3 comprises 15 residues. CDR3 DNA: TGTGCCACCCGGAAGACTAGCGGGACGGGAGATACGCAGTATTTT. Amino acid sequence: CATRKTSGTGDTQYF.

A single count supports this clonotype. The chain employs TRBV7-2 and TRBJ2-5; TRBD2 aligns across 13 bases. V lost 5 bases, J lost 6 bases, and 12 bases stayed unmatched. Germline V CDR1 and CDR2: SGHTA, FQGNSA. This CDR3 contains 17 residues. CDR3 DNA sequence: TGTGCCAGCAGCCCGCGGACTAGCGGGAGAGGTATGAAGACCCAGTACTTC. Translated: CASSPRTSGRGMKTQYF.

This rearrangement joins TRBV20-1 to TRBJ1-2; D is ambiguous. Trimming stripped 5 bases from V and 4 bases from J, with 11 bases between. The CDR3 has 12 amino acids. Germline-derived CDR1 and CDR2 are DFQATT and SNEGSKA (reference sequence). The CDR3 loop is CSAFRSPYGYTF. The DNA for the CDR3 is TGCAGTGCTTTCAGGAGCCCCTATGGCTACACCTTC.

This clonotype was observed many times. This CDR3 reads CATVTSRQYNEQFF. Here the CDR3 DNA reads TGTGCCACCGTAACGTCTAGGCAGTACAATGAGCAGTTCTTC. This rearrangement joins TRBV24-1 to TRBJ2-1, with unresolved D. Germline values: CDR1 KGHDR, CDR2 SFDVKD. Trimming removed 9 bases from V and 4 bases from J, with 15 bases in between. The CDR3 sequence is 14 residues long.